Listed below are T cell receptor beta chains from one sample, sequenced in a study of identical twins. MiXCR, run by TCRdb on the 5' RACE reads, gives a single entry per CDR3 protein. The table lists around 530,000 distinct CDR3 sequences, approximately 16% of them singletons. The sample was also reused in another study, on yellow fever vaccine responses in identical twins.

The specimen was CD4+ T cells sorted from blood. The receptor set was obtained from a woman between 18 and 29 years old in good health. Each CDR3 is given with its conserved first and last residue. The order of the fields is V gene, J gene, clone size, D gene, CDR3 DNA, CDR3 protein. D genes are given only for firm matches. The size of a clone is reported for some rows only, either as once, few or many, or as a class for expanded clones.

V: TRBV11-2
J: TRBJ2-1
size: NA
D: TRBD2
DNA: TGTGCCAGCAGCTTAGTAGCGGGGGAATTCAATGAGCAGTTCTTC
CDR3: CASSLVAGEFNEQFF

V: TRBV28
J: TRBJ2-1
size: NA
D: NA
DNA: TGTGCCAGCAGTCCTACCGTGCTCCCCTACAATGAGCAGTTCTTC
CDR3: CASSPTVLPYNEQFF

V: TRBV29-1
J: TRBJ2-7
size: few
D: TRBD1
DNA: TGCAGCGTTGAAGACTCCGGGACAGGGGGCTACGAGCAGTACTTC
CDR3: CSVEDSGTGGYEQYF

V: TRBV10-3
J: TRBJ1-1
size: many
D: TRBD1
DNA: TGTGCCATCAGTGAAATGGCCGGGACAGTTAAGAACACTGAAGCTTTCTTT
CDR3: CAISEMAGTVKNTEAFF

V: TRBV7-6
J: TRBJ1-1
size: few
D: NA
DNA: TGTGCCATCGGCCGGCCGGGCACTGAAGCTTTCTTT
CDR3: CAIGRPGTEAFF

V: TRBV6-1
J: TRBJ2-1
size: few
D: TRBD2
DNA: TGTGCCAGCAGTGCTGCCCTCCCGGGACTAGCGGGAGGGCACTCCTACAATGAGCAGTTCTTC
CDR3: CASSAALPGLAGGHSYNEQFF

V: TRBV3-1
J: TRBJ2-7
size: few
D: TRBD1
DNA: TGTGCCAGCAGCCCCCGGCGGGACAGGGTTATCAACGAGCAGTACTTC
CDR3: CASSPRRDRVINEQYF

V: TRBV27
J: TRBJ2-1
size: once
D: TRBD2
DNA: TGTGCCAGCAGTTTACGCCCTAGCGGGAGTTACAATGAGCAGTTCTTC
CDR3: CASSLRPSGSYNEQFF

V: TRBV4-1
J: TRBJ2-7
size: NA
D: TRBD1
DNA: TGCGCCAGCAGCCAAGTGACCACAGGGGGCTACGAGCAGTACTTC
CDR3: CASSQVTTGGYEQYF

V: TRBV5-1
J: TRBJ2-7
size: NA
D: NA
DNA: TGCGCCAGCAGCCCGAACAGGCTAAGCTCCTACGAGCAGTACTTC
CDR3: CASSPNRLSSYEQYF

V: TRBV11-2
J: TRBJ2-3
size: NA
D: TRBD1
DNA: TGTGCCAGCAGCCCACAGGGGGACCCCCAGTATTTT
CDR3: CASSPQGDPQYF

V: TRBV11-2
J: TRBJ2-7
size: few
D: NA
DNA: TGTGCCAGCAGCTTAGATCTCTTGCGGACTTCCTACGAGCAGTACTTC
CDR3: CASSLDLLRTSYEQYF

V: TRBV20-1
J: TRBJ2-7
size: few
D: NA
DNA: TGCAGTGCTACCCCAGCGGTTGGATCCTACGAGCAGTACTTC
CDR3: CSATPAVGSYEQYF

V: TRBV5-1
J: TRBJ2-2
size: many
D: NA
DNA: TGCGCCAGCAGCTTGCCCCAGGGTCACACCGGGGAGCTGTTTTTT
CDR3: CASSLPQGHTGELFF